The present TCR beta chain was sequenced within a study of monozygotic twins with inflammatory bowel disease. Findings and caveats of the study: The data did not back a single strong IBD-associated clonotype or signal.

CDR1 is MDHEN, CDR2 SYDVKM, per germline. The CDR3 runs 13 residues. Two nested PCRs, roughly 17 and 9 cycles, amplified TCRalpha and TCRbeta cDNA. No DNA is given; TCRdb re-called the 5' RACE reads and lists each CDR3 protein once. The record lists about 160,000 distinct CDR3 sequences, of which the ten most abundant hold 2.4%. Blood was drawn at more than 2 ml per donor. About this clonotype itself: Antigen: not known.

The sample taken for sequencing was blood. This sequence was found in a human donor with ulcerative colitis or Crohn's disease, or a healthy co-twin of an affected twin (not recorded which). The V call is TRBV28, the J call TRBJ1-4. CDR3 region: CASSLRAIEKLFF.